Included here is one TCR beta chain sequence, with context. What it binds is not known. This entry belongs to a study of cytomegalovirus exposure and HLA in healthy donors. Study-wide results and caveats: TRBV6-2, TRBV6-3 and some other V segments were unresolvable in 87-base-pair reads.

Trimming at V came to 7 bases and at J to 3 bases, leaving 9 bases not matched to a gene. Germline loops: CDR1 MNHEY, CDR2 SVGAGI. This CDR3 has 15 amino acids. 13 Jbeta primers and 60 Vbeta primers were used for the PCR. Using immunoSEQ multiplex PCR, the repertoire was profiled, and TCRdb retains in-frame clones only, with some absent. The table has some 150,000 clones, 70% to 80% seen once. The J gene is TRBJ2-7, the V gene TRBV6-5; TRBD2 agrees at 10 bases. The sequence was collected from a man between 18 and 35 years old in good health and CMV-seropositive. The sequenced sample was PBMCs. The CDR3 is CASIPAGGLYYEQYF. DNA for the CDR3: TGTGCCAGCATTCCAGCGGGAGGGCTCTACTACGAGCAGTACTTC.